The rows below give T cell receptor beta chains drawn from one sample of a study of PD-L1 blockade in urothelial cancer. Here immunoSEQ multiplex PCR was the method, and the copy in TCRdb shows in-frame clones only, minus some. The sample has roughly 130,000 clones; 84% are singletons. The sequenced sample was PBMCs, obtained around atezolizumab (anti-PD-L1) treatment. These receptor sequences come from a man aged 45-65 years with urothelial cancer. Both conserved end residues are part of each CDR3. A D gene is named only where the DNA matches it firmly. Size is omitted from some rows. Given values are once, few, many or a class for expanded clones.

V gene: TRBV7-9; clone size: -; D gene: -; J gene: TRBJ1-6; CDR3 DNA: TGTGCCAGCAGCTTAGCGCAGGGCACCTCACCCCTCCACTTT; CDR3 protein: CASSLAQGTSPLHF
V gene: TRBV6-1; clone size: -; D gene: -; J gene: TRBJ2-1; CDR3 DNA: TGTGCCAGCAGTGAGTCTGCGGGCCACCCCAACTCCTACAATGAGCAGTTCTTC; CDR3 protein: CASSESAGHPNSYNEQFF
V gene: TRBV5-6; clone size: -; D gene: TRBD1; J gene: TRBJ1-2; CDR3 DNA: TGTGCCAGCACTCGGGACAGGGGTCTCCCAATTTTATCTAACTATGGCTACACCTTC; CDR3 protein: CASTRDRGLPILSNYGYTF
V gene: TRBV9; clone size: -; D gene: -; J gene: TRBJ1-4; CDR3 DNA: TGTGCCAGCAGCGCACGGGGGGGGGCGCTTGAAAAACTGTTTTTT; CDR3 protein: CASSARGGALEKLFF
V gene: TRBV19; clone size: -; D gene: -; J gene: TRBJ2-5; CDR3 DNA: TGTGCCAGTAGTATAGCCCTCCAAGAGACCCAGTACTTC; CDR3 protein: CASSIALQETQYF
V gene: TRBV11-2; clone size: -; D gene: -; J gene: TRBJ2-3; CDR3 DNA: TGTGCCAGCAGCTTATCCGGGGGAAATACGCAGTATTTT; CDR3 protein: CASSLSGGNTQYF
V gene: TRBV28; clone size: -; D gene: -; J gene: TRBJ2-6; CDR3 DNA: TGTGCCAGCAGTGTGCTAACTGGGGCCAACGTCCTGACTTTC; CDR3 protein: CASSVLTGANVLTF
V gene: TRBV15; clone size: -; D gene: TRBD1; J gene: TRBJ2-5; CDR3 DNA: TGTGCCACCAGCAGAGCAGCACAGGGGGTACAAGAGACCCAGTACTTC; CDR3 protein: CATSRAAQGVQETQYF
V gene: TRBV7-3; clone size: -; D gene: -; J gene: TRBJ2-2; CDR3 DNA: TGTGCCAGCCGGACAGACCACACCGGGGAGCTGTTTTTT; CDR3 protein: CASRTDHTGELFF
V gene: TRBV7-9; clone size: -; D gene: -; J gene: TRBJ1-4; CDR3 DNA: TGTGCCAGCAGCTTAGCTGGCAGGGTGGATGAAAAACTGTTTTTT; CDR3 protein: CASSLAGRVDEKLFF
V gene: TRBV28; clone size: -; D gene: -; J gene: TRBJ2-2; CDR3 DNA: TGTGCCAGCAGTCCCTTGGCGGGGGCAACCGCGAACACCGGGGAGCTGTTTTTT; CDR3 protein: CASSPLAGATANTGELFF
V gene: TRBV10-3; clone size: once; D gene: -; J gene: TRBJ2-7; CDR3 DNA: TGTGCCATCAGTGGCGGGAACGAGCAGTACTTC; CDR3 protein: CAISGGNEQYF
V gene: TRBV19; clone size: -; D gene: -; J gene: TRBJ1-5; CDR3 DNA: TGTGCCAGTAACGTCGACAGGACACTATATAGCAATCAGCCCCAGCATTTT; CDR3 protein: CASNVDRTLYSNQPQHF
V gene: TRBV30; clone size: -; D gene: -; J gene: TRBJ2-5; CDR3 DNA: TGTGCCTGGAGTGGGGGCACCCAAGAGACCCAGTACTTC; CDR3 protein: CAWSGGTQETQYF
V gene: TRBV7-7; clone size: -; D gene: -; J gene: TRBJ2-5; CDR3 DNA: TGTGCTAGCAGCTTAGCTCCGCGAGAGACCCAGTACTTC; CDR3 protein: CASSLAPRETQYF
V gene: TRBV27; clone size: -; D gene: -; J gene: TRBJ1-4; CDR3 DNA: TGTGCCAGCAGTCCTAGCCTACGTACTGCAACTAATGAAAAACTGTTTTTT; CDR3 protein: CASSPSLRTATNEKLFF
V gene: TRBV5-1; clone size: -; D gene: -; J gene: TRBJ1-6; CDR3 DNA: TGCGCCAGCAGCTTACAGAGCTCCTATAATTCACCCCTCCACTTT; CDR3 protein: CASSLQSSYNSPLHF
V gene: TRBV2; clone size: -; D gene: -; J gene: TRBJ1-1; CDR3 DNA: TGTGCCAGCCGTGGGGAGACCCGGGCTTTCTTT; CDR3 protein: CASRGETRAFF
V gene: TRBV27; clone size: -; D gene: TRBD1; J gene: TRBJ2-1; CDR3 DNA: TGTGCCAGCAGTTTCGACAGGGGGGGGAATGAGCAGTTCTTC; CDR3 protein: CASSFDRGGNEQFF
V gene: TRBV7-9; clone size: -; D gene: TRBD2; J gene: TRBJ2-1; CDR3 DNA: TGTGCCAGCCGGGCGGGAGTTGAAAATGAGCAGTTCTTC; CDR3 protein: CASRAGVENEQFF
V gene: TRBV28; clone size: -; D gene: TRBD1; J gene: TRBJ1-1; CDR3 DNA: TGTGCCAGCAATTCCGCAGGGACAGGGGGCACTGAAGCTTTCTTT; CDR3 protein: CASNSAGTGGTEAFF
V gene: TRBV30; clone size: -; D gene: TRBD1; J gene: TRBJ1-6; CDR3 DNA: TGTGCCTGGAGTCCGACAGGGAGTAGAAATTCACCCCTCCACTTT; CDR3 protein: CAWSPTGSRNSPLHF
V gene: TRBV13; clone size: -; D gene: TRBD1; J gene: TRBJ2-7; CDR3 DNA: TGTGCCAGCAGCGGGACCGGGACAGGTTCCTACGAGCAGTACTTC; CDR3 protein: CASSGTGTGSYEQYF
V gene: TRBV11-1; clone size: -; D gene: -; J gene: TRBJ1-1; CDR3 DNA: TGTGCCAGCAGTCGGCCGACGGGCACTGAAGCTTTCTTT; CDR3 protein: CASSRPTGTEAFF
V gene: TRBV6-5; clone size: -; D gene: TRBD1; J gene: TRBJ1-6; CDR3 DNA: TGTGCCAGCAGACTATGGGGACAGGTGAATTCACCCCTCCACTTT; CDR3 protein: CASRLWGQVNSPLHF
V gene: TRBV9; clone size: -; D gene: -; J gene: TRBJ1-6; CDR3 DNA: TGTGCCAGCAGCGTAGTGGTTGAGAATTCACCCCTCCACTTT; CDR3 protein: CASSVVVENSPLHF
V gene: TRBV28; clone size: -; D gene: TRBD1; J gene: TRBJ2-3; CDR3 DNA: TGTGCCAGCAGTCCCCTCCCCGGGACAGGGTCGACAGATACGCAGTATTTT; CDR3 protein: CASSPLPGTGSTDTQYF
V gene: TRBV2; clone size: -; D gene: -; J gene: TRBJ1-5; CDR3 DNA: TGTGCCAGCCTGGAGAGGCCAACAGGCCATCAGCCCCAGCATTTT; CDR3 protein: CASLERPTGHQPQHF
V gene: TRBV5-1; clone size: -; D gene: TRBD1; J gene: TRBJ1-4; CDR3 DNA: TGCGCCAGCAGCTTGCGCCGCAGGGGGCCCACAACTAATGAAAAACTGTTTTTT; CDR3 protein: CASSLRRRGPTTNEKLFF
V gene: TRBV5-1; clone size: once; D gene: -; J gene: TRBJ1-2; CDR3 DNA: TGCGCCAGCAGCTTGGGACAGCCGGGCTATGGCTACACCTTC; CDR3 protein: CASSLGQPGYGYTF
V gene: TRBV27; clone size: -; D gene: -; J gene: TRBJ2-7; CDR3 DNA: TGTGCCAGCAGTTTTGGGCGGGCCCTCTACGAGCAGTACTTC; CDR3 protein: CASSFGRALYEQYF
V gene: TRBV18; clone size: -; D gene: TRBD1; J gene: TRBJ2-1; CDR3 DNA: TGTGCCAGCTCACCGGGACAGGGGGCCTACAATGAGCAGTTCTTC; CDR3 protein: CASSPGQGAYNEQFF
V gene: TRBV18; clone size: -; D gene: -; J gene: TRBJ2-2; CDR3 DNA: TGTGCCAGCTCACCAACAAACATGAACACCGGGGAGCTGTTTTTT; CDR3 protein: CASSPTNMNTGELFF